Sequencing of this TCR beta chain was carried out in a study of T cells in women clearing cervical HPV infection. Study-wide background: Cases: HPV16-related CIN3 or worse on histology, 2 invasive cancers.

Findings and caveats of the study: CIN3+ cases had significantly higher TCR richness than controls; evenness did not differ. It is unknown whether associations predate infection; no effector/memory or HPV-specific sorting.

Genomic DNA, averaging around 1,200 ng per sample, yielded TCR beta CDR3 via immunoSEQ. Using immunoSEQ multiplex PCR, the repertoire was profiled, and TCRdb retains in-frame clones only, with some absent. The repertoire shows 25,000 to 35,000 clones; the top ten hold 17%. Notes on this clone: What it recognizes is unknown. The CDR3 end lies 3 residues beyond the end of the read and is filled in from the germline J gene.

From germline, CDR1 is LNHDA and CDR2 SQIVND (reference sequence). The CDR3 has 15 amino acids. Trimming left V 3 bases short and J 5 bases short, with 13 bases between. This sequence was found in a woman aged 18-70 years with a cervical HPV16 infection that either progressed to CIN3+ or cleared (not recorded which). V gene TRBV19 combines with J gene TRBJ2-2; tentative D call: TRBD1 (5 bases). The sample taken for sequencing was blood buffy coat. CDR3: CASSIIRANTGELFF. The sequenced CDR3 bases are TGTGCCAGTAGTATCATCAGGGCCAATACCGGGGAG.